One TCR beta chain is described in this entry. The antigen this receptor binds is unknown. One base away there is no much larger clone; base qualities are not given. The data belong to a study of T-cell memory formation after mild COVID-19 (dated by TCRdb to about 2021). In the study overall: TCR sequence clusters from the two donors were largely donor specific. In a couple of donors, T-cell clones that expanded and contracted after mild COVID-19 were tracked by sequencing TCRalpha and TCRbeta repertoires over time. Two young, previously healthy adult volunteers made up the cohort, one male and one female.

CDR1 and CDR2 are drawn from the germline V gene: MDHEN, SYDVKM. The CDR3 holds 12 amino acids from the cysteine to the phenylalanine. Only the CDR3 DNA is retained, 36 bases long and in frame from the first base. The V and J ends are trimmed by 8 bases and 2 bases, leaving 8 bases between them. Sequencing took place on an Illumina NovaSeq 6000. cDNA libraries for TCRalpha and TCRbeta were prepared by 5'RACE using constant-segment primers, with sample barcodes and unique molecular identifiers added. RNA was extracted from every sample with Trizol reagent. Libraries were amplified in two PCR steps, with a second sample barcode and Illumina TruSeq adapters added in the second step. Libraries were sequenced on an Illumina NovaSeq with 2 x 150 bp paired-end reads. In the paper's pipeline: With migec v1.2.7, reads were demultiplexed and then collapsed into UMI-guided consensus sequences. With mixcr v2.1.11, UMI consensuses were aligned to TRA and TRB V and J templates and assembled into clonotypes. A clonotype was counted as expanded or contracted only if both edgeR and NoisET called the change significant, with noise models trained on biological replicates. For edgeR calls, a false discovery rate-adjusted p below 0.01 and a log2 fold-change threshold of 1 were applied. As an exploratory analysis of dynamics, max-normalized trajectories of the 1000 most abundant clonotypes were examined with PCA combined with hierarchical clustering. The CD4 or CD8 phenotype of responding clones was assigned using the separately sequenced CD4+ and CD8+ repertoires. The raw public reads went through TCRdb reprocessing: fastp at Q25, MiXCR clone calling, in-frame beta chains kept. Rows with one shared CDR3 protein collapse into an entry with the most common genes and DNA. TCRdb assigned the V and J calls; the authors' analysis was not used. Present in this sample are over 150,000 distinct CDR3 sequences, approximately 12% of which were seen just once. The ten largest account for approximately 3.4% of the sample.

General study outcomes and caveats: Only two mild cases were covered in the study, and larger cohorts including severe cases with pre-infection samples were considered necessary. The detection of some responding clones in pre-infection memory suggests that pre-existing cross-reactive memory T cells joined the SARS-CoV-2 response. Clones contracting from day 15 to 85 had balanced CD4/CD8 phenotypes, while a second wave expanding from day 15 to 37 was biased towards CD4+. SARS-CoV-2 specificity was not confirmed for the second-wave clones peaking on day 37. Contracting CD4+ clones appeared mostly in the CM and EM memory subsets, whereas CD8+ clones were enriched in EMRA.

Ficoll-Paque density gradient centrifugation was the method used to isolate PBMCs. Recombination joined TRBV28 with TRBJ2-3, with a weak D call of TRBD1 (6 bases match). Sequencing input: PBMCs or a T cell subset sorted from them (not recorded which). This sequence originates from a young man who had mild COVID-19 (a few samples of this study predate the infection). The sample titles of this study are shuffled in the database, so cell type and time point are left out; the donor was told from shared clones. The CDR3 sequence is CASEGDTDTQYF. The nucleotides read TGTGCCAGCGAGGGGGACACAGATACGCAGTATTTT.